These 9 T cell receptor beta chains share one sample of origin, sequenced in a study of T-cell reconstitution after alpha-beta-depleted transplantation in children. Preparation of the TCRbeta library was carried out with unique molecular identifiers. TCRdb ran MiXCR on the PCR reads and lists one entry per CDR3 protein. The table lists about 310,000 distinct CDR3 sequences, 20% to 30% of them singletons. This sample comprised PBMCs, mostly from graft donor cells, obtained 180 days after TCRalphabeta/CD19-depleted stem cell transplant. The receptors come from a male patient between 5 and 17 years old who had a stem cell transplant for acute lymphoblastic leukemia, so the T cells may come from the graft donor.

This clonotype was observed many times. The chain joins TRBV15 to TRBJ2-3; no clear D. V was trimmed by 1 base and J by 1 base, leaving 3 bases between them. CDR1 LNHNV and CDR2 YYDKDF come from the germline V gene (reference sequence). CDR3 length: 13 residues. The CDR3 DNA reads TGTGCCACCAGCAGAGGAGGCACAGATACGCAGTATTTT. Encoded protein: CATSRGGTDTQYF.

The chain is built from TRBV5-1 and TRBJ1-2; possible D gene TRBD1, 6 bases. The CDR3 consists of 18 residues. V was cut by 1 base and J by 4 bases, with 23 bases left in between. Germline values: CDR1 SGHRS, CDR2 YFSETQ. The CDR3 coding sequence is TGCGCCAGCAGCTTGAAAGGACAGAATTACCTAGGGAGCTATGGCTACACCTTC. This encodes CASSLKGQNYLGSYGYTF. Using reference TRBV5-1 and TRBJ1-2 for the parts outside the CDR3, the full variable domain is KAGVTQTPRYLIKTRGQQVTLSCSPISGHRSVSWYQQTPGQGLQFLFEYFSETQRNKGNFPGRFSGRQFSNSRSEMNVSTLELGDSALYLCASSLKGQNYLGSYGYTFGSGTRLTVV.

The genes are TRBV7-2 and TRBJ2-1, with a tentative D call TRBD2 (6 bases). Per germline, CDR1 SGHTA and CDR2 FQGNSA. V was clipped by 5 bases and J by 4 bases, with 15 bases between them. This CDR3 is 15 amino acids long. The CDR3 bases are TGTGCCAGCAGCACCGGGAGCCAGCGATACAATGAGCAGTTCTTC. It codes for CASSTGSQRYNEQFF.

This clonotype appeared a few times. The chain couples TRBV5-1 to TRBJ1-4, with 8 bases matching TRBD1. Germline CDR1 SGHRS, CDR2 YFSETQ. The ends lost 5 bases at V and 8 bases at J; junction bases unmatched: 8. This CDR3 comprises 14 residues. CDR3 region: CASRPGTGGEKLFF. CDR3 nucleotide sequence: TGCGCCAGCAGACCCGGGACAGGTGGGGAAAAACTGTTTTTT.

V is TRBV6-5 and J is TRBJ1-3, with no clear D. V lost 4 bases and J lost 0, with 10 bases in between. The germline gives CDR1 MNHEY, CDR2 SVGAGI. The CDR3 length is 15 residues. CDR3 sequence: CASSLEQSSGNTIYF. The CDR3 DNA follows: TGTGCCAGCAGTTTGGAACAGAGCTCTGGAAACACCATATATTTT.

V is TRBV3-1 and J is TRBJ2-4, with D possibly matching TRBD2 (5 bases). The CDR3 is 15 residues long. Germline values: CDR1 LGHDT, CDR2 YNNKEL (reference sequence). V dropped 11 bases and J dropped 7 bases, with 24 bases sitting between them. This chain's CDR3 is CASSQRVPSPNIQYF. CDR3 nucleotides: TGTGCCTCCAGCCAGAGGGTCCCTTCGCCCAACATTCAGTACTTC. Using reference TRBV3-1 and TRBJ2-4 for the parts outside the CDR3, the full variable domain is DTAVSQTPKYLVTQMGNDKSIKCEQNLGHDTMYWYKQDSKKFLKIMFSYNNKELIINETVPNRFSPKSPDKAHLNLHINSLELGDSAVYFCASSQRVPSPNIQYFGAGTRLSVL.

Only a few counts were recorded for this clonotype. This chain links TRBV29-1 with TRBJ2-7; possibly TRBD1 or TRBD2 for D (5 bases each). The CDR3 is made up of 10 amino acids. V was cut by 7 bases and J by 6 bases, with 10 bases left in between. Per germline, CDR1 SQVTM and CDR2 ANQGSEA. CDR3 amino acids: CSAGDAEQYF. CDR3 bases: TGCAGCGCCGGGGACGCCGAGCAGTACTTC.

V usage is TRBV20-1 and J usage is TRBJ1-5; no firm D call. Trimming left V 3 bases short and J 5 bases short, with 8 bases between. Per the germline V gene, CDR1 is DFQATT and CDR2 is SNEGSKA (reference sequence). The CDR3 loop spans 12 amino acids. CDR3 protein: CSARSSYQPQHF. In DNA, the CDR3 is TGCAGTGCTAGGAGTTCTTATCAGCCCCAGCATTTT.

This clonotype was observed a handful of times. V is TRBV11-1 and J is TRBJ2-1; D gene unclear. CDR1 and CDR2 from the germline V gene are SGHAT and FQDESV (reference sequence). V dropped 2 bases and J dropped 0 bases, with 8 bases sitting between them. The CDR3 covers 15 residues. DNA for the CDR3: TGTGCCAGCAGCTTACGGTTTACCTCCTACAATGAGCAGTTCTTC. The encoded protein is CASSLRFTSYNEQFF.